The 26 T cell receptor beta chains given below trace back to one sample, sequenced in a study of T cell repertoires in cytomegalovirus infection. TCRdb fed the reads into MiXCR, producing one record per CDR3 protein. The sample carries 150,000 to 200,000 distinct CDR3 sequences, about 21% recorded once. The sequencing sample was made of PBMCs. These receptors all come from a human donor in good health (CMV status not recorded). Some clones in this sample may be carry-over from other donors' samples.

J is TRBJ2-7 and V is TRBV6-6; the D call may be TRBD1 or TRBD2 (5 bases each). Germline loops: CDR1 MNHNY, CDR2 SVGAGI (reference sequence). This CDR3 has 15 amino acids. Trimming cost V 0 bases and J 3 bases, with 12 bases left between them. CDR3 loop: CASSYSKGTHYEQYF. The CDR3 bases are TGTGCCAGCAGTTACTCGAAAGGGACCCACTACGAGCAGTACTTC.

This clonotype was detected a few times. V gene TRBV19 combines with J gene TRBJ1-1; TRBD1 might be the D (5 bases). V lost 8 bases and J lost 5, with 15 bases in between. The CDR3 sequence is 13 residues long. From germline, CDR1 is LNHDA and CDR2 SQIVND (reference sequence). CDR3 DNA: TGTGCCAGTTCCTCTTCCCGGGGGACTGAAGCTTTCTTT. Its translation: CASSSSRGTEAFF.

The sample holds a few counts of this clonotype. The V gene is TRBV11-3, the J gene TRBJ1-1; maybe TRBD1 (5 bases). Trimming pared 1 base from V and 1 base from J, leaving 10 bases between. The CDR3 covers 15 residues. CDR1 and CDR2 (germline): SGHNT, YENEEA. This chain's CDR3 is CASSLGRGSNTEAFF. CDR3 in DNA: TGTGCCAGCAGCTTAGGACGGGGGTCGAACACTGAAGCTTTCTTT.

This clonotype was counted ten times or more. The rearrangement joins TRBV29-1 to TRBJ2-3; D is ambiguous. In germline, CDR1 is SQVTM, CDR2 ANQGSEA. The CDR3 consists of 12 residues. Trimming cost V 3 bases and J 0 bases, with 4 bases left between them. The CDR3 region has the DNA TGCAGCGTTGAGTTTAGCACAGATACGCAGTATTTT. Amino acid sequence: CSVEFSTDTQYF.

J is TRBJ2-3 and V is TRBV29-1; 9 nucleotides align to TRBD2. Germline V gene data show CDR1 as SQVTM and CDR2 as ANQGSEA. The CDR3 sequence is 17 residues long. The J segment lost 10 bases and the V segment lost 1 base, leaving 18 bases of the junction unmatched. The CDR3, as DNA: TGCAGCGTTGAAGGGGTCGGTAAGGTAGCGGGAGTAAGCGCGCAGTATTTT. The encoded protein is CSVEGVGKVAGVSAQYF.

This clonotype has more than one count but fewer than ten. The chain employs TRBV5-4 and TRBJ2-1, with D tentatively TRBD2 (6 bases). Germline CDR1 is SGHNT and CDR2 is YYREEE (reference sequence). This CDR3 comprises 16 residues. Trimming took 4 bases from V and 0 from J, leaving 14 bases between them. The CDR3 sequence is CASSSGGMSSYNEQFF. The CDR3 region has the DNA TGTGCCAGCAGCAGTGGGGGGATGAGCTCCTACAATGAGCAGTTCTTC. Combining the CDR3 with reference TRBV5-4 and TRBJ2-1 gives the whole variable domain ETGVTQSPTHLIKTRGQQVTLRCSSQSGHNTVSWYQQALGQGPQFIFQYYREEENGRGNFPPRFSGLQFPNYSSELNVNALELDDSALYLCASSSGGMSSYNEQFFGPGTRLTVL.

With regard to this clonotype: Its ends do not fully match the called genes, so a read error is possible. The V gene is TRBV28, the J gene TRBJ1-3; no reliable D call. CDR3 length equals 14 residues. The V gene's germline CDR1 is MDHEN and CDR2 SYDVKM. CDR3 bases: TGTGCCAGCAGTTTCTCGGTCTCTGGAAACACCATACATTTT. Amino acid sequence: CASSFSVSGNTIHF.

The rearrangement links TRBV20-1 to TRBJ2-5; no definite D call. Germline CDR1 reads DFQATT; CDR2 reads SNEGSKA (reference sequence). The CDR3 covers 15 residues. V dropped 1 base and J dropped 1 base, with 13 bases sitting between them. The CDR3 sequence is CSARVSASPQETQYF. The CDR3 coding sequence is TGCAGTGCTAGAGTATCGGCCTCACCCCAAGAGACCCAGTACTTC.

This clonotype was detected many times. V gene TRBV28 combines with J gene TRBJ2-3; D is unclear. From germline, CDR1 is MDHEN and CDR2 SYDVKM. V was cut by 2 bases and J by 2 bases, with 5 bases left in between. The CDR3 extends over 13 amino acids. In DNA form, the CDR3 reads TGTGCCAGCAGTTTACCCGACACAGATACGCAGTATTTT. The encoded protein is CASSLPDTDTQYF.

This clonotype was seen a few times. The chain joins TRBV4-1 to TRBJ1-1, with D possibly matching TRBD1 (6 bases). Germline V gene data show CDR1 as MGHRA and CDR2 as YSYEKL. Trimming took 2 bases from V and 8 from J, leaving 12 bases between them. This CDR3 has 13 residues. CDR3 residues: CASSQNMDREAFF. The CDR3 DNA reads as TGCGCCAGCAGCCAAAATATGGACAGAGAAGCTTTCTTT.

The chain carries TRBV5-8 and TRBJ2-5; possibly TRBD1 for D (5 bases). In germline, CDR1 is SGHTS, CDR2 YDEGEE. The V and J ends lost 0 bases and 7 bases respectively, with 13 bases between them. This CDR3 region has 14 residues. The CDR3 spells CASSLAAGRGTQYF. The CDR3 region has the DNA TGTGCCAGCAGCTTGGCAGCAGGGCGCGGGACCCAGTACTTC.

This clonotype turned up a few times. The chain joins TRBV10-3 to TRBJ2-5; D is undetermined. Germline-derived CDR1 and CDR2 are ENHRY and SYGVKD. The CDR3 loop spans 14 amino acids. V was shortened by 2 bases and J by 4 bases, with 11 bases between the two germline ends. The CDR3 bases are TGTGCCATCAGTGAGGGCAGAAGCACAGAGACCCAGTACTTC. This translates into CAISEGRSTETQYF.

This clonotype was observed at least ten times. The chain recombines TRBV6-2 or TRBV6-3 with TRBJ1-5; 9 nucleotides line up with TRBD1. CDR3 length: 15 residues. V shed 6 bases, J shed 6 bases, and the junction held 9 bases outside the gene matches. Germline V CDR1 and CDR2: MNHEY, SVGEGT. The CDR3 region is CASSEGDRVVQPQHF. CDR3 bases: TGTGCCAGCAGCGAGGGGGACAGGGTGGTTCAGCCCCAGCATTTT.

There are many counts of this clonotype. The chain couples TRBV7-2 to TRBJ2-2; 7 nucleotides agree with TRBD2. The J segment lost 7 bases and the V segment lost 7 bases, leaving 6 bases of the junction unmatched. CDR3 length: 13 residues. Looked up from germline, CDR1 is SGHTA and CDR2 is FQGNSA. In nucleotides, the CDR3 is TGTGCCAGCAATAGAAGGGAGGGCGGGGAGCTGTTTTTT. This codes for CASNRREGGELFF.

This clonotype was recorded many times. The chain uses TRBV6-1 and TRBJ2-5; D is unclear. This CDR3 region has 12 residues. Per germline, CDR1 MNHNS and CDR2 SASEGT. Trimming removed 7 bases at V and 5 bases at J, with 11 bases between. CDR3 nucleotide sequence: TGTGCCAGCATGACCGTCGATGAGACCCAGTACTTC. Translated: CASMTVDETQYF.

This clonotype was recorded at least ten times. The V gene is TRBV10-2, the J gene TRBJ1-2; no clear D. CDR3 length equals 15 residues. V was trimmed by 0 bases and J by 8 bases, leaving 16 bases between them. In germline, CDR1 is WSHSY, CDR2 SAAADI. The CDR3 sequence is CASSESDDNIGGYTF. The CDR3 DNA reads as TGCGCCAGCAGTGAGTCGGACGACAACATTGGGGGCTACACCTTC.

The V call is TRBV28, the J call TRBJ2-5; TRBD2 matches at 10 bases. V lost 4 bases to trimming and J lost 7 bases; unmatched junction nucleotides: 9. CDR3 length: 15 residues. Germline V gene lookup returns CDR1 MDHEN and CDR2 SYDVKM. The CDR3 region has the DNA TGTGCCAGCAGTTCAGGACTAGCGGCCCGGGGGACCCAGTACTTC. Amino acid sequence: CASSSGLAARGTQYF.

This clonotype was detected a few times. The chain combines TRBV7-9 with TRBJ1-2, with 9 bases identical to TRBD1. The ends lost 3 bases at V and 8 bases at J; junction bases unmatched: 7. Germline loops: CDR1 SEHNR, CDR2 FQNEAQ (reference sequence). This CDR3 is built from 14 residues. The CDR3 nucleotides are TGTGCCAGCAGCTTTGGGACAGGGTCGCAGGGCTACACCTTC. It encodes CASSFGTGSQGYTF.

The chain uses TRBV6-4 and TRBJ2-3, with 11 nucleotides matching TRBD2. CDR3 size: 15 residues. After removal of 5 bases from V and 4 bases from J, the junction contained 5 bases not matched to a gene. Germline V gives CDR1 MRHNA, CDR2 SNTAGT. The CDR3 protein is CASSRTSGSPDTQYF. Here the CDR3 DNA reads TGTGCCAGCAGTCGGACTAGCGGGTCTCCAGATACGCAGTATTTT.

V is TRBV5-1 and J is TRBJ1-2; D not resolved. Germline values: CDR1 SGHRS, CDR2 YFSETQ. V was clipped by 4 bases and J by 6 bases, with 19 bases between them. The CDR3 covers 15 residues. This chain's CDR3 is CASSPGVATRDGYTF. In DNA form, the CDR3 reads TGCGCCAGCAGCCCGGGTGTAGCAACGAGAGATGGCTACACCTTC.

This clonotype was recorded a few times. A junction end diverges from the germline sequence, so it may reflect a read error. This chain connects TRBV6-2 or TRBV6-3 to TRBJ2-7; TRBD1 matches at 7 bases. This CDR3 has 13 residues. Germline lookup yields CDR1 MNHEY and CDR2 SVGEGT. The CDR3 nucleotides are TGTGCCAGCAATTACAGGGGTTCCTACGAGCAGTACTTC. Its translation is CASNYRGSYEQYF.

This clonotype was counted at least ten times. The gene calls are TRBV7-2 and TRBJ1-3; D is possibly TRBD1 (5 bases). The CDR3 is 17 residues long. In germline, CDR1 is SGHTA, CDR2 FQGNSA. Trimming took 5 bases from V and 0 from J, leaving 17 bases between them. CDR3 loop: CASSVDTGPYSGNTIYF. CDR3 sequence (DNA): TGTGCCAGCAGCGTCGATACAGGACCTTACTCTGGAAACACCATATATTTT.

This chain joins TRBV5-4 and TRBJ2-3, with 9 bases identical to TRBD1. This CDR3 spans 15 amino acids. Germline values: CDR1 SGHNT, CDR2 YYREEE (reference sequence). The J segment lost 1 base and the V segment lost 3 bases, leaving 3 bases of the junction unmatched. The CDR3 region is CASSWGQGRTDTQYF. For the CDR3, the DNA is TGTGCCAGCAGCTGGGGACAGGGTCGCACAGATACGCAGTATTTT. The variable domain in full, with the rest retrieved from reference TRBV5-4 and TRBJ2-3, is ETGVTQSPTHLIKTRGQQVTLRCSSQSGHNTVSWYQQALGQGPQFIFQYYREEENGRGNFPPRFSGLQFPNYSSELNVNALELDDSALYLCASSWGQGRTDTQYFGPGTRLTVL.

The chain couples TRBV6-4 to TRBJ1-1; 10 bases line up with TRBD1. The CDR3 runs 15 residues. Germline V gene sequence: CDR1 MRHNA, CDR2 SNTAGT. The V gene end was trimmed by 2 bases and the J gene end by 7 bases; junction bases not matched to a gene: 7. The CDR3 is CASSDQPDRGHEAFF. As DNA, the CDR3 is TGTGCCAGCAGTGACCAACCCGACAGGGGGCATGAAGCTTTCTTT.

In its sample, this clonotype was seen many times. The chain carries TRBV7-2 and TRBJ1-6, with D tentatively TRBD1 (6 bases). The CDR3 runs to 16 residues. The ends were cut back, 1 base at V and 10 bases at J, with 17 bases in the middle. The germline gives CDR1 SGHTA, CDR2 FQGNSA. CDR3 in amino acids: CASSLDLTGMESPLHF. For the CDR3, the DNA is TGTGCCAGCAGCTTAGATTTAACAGGGATGGAATCACCCCTCCACTTT. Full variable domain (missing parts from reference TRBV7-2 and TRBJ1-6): GAGVSQSPSNKVTEKGKDVELRCDPISGHTALYWYRQSLGQGLEFLIYFQGNSAPDKSGLPSDRFSAERTGGSVSTLTIQRTQQEDSAVYLCASSLDLTGMESPLHFGNGTRLTVT.

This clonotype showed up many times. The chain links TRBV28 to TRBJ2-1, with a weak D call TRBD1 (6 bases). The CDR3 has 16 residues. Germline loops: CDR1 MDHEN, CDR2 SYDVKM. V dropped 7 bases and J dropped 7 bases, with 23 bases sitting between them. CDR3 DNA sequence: TGTGCCAGCAACTACCAACCGGGACACAGAATGAATGAGCAGTTCTTC. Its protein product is CASNYQPGHRMNEQFF.